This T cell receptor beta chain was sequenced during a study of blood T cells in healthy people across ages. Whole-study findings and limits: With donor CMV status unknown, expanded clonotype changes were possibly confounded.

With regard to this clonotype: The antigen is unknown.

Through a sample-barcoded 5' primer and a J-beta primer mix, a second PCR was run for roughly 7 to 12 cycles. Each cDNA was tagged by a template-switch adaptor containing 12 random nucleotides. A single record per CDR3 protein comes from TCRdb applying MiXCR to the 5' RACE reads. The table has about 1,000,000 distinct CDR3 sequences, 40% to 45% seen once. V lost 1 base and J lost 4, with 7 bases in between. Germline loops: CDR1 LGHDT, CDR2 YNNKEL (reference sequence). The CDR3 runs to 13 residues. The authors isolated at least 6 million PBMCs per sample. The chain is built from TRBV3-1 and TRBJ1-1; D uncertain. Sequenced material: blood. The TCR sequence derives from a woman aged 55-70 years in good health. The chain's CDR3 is CASSQVTRTEAFF. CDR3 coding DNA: TGTGCCAGCAGCCAAGTCACACGCACTGAAGCTTTCTTT. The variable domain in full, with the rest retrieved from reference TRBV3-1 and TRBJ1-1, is DTAVSQTPKYLVTQMGNDKSIKCEQNLGHDTMYWYKQDSKKFLKIMFSYNNKELIINETVPNRFSPKSPDKAHLNLHINSLELGDSAVYFCASSQVTRTEAFFGQGTRLTVV.